The sample holds one count of the clone carrying this T cell receptor (beta chain). What it binds is not known. The library was built for alpha chains, so this beta chain is an off-target read and its size means little. Tregs were sorted as CD4+CD25+CD127-/low cells. From the 5' RACE reads, TCRdb called clonotypes with MiXCR, one entry per CDR3 protein. Of 200 to 250 distinct CDR3 sequences in the sample, around 88% were seen once. General observations from the study: Tumor memory CD4+ T cell TCR gene usage clustered with blood and lymph node memory CD4+ cells and lymph node naive CD4+ cells.

Trimming took 2 bases from V and 6 from J, leaving 16 bases between them. This CDR3 is built from 15 residues. This receptor was identified in a female donor with breast cancer. Sequencing input: Tregs sorted from a lymph node. The chain carries TRBV12-3 or TRBV12-4 and TRBJ1-2; D is unresolved. CDR3 in DNA: TGTGCCAGCAGTTTACGTATTCAAACAGAGGATGGCTACACCTTC. As protein: CASSLRIQTEDGYTF.